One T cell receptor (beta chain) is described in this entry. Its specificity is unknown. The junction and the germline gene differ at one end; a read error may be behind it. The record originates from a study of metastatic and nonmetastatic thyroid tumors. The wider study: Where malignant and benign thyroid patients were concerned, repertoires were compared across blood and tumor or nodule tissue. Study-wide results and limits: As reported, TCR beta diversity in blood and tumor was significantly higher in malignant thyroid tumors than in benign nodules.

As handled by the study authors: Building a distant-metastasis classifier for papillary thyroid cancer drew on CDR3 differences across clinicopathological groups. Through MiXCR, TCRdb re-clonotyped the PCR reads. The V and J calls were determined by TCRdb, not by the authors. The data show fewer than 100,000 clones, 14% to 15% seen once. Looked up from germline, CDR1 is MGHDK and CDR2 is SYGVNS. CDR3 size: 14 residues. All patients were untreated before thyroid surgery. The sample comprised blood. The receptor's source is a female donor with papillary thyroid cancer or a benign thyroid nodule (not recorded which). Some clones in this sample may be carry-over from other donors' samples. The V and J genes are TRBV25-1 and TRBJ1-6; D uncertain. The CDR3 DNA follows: TGTGCCACCTCCCCGAGGGCAGGCAATTCACCCCTCTACTTT. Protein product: CATSPRAGNSPLYF.